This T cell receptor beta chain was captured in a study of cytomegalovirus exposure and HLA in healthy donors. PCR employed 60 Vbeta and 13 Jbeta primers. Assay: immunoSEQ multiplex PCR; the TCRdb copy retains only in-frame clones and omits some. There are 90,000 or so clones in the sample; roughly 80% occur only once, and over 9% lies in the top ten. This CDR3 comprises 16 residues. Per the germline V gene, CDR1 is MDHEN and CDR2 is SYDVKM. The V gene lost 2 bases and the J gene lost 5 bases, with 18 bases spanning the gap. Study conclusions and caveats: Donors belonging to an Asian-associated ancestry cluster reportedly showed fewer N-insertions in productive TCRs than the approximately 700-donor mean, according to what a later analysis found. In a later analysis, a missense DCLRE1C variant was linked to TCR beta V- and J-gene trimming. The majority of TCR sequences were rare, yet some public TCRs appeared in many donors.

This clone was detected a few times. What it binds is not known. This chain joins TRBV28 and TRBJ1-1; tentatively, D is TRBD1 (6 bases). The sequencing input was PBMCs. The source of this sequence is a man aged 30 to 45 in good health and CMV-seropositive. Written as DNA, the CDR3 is TGTGCCAGCAGTTTACTTGGTCAGGGGAGGGAGACTGAAGCTTTCTTT. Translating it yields CASSLLGQGRETEAFF.